This T cell receptor beta chain originates from a study of shared clonotypes between healthy human individuals. As regards this clone: This sample also contains other DNA sequences that code for the same CDR3.

The method was immunoSEQ multiplex PCR; TCRdb's version includes in-frame clones alone and lacks a portion of them. This table holds about 2.3 million clones, roughly 92% found once. Healthy adults negative for HIV, lacking recent acute infections or vaccinations, served as donors. From germline, CDR1 is SGHNT and CDR2 YYREEE (reference sequence). Trimming removed 0 bases at V and 2 bases at J, with 5 bases between. The CDR3 length is 13 residues. The specimen sequenced was naive CD4+ T cells from PBMCs. The subset: CD45RA+ positively selected. The gene calls are TRBV5-4 and TRBJ2-5; D gene uncertain. The clonotype originates from a man between 18 and 29 years old in good health. Some clones in this sample may be carry-over from other donors' samples. As DNA, the CDR3 is TGTGCCAGCAGCTTGGGGCAGCAAGAGACCCAGTACTTC. It yields the protein CASSLGQQETQYF. The full variable domain, in which reference TRBV5-4 and TRBJ2-5 provide the parts outside the CDR3, is ETGVTQSPTHLIKTRGQQVTLRCSSQSGHNTVSWYQQALGQGPQFIFQYYREEENGRGNFPPRFSGLQFPNYSSELNVNALELDDSALYLCASSLGQQETQYFGPGTRLLVL.